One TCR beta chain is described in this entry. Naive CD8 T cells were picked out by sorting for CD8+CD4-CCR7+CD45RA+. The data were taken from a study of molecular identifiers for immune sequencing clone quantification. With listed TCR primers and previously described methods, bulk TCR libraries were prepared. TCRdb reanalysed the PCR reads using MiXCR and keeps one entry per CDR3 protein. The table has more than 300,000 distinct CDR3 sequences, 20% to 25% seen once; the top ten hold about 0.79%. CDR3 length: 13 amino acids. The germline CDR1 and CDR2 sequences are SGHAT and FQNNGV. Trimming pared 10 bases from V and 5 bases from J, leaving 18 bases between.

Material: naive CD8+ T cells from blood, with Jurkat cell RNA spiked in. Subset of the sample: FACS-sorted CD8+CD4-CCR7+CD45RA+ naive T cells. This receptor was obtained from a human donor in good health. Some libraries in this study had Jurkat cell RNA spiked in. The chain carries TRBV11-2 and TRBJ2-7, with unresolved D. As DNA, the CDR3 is TGTGCCAACGCCTTTGGTGGCAGCCACGAGCAGTACTTC. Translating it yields CANAFGGSHEQYF.